The entry that follows covers one T cell receptor beta chain sequence. The target antigen is unknown. Template switching by 5'RACE produced TCR cDNA, adding a universal primer site and UMIs. MiXCR was run by TCRdb on the 5' RACE reads, yielding one entry per CDR3 protein. This sample has a few hundred thousand distinct CDR3 sequences; approximately 8% occur once, and the top ten carry 17%. These data originate in a study of T cells after yellow fever vaccination. Whole-study results and caveats: Subsequent booster samples again held most clones from primary vaccination (approximately 95% CD4, about 86% CD8). Contaminating bulk clonotypes could be abundant in FACS-sorted repertoires. A minor fraction of clonotypes spanned both CD4 and CD8 compartments.

CDR1 and CDR2 from the germline V gene are LGHNA and YNFKEQ. CDR3 length: 15 amino acids. Trimming pared 0 bases from V and 2 bases from J, leaving 10 bases between. The sequences come from PBMCs, collected around 45 days after the first yellow fever vaccination. This sequence was found in a man younger than 35 who received the YFV17D yellow fever vaccine. This chain uses TRBV4-2 with TRBJ2-5; TRBD2 might be the D (5 bases). Written as DNA, the CDR3 is TGTGCCAGCAGCCAAGATCCCGGACTTCAAGAGACCCAGTACTTC. This encodes CASSQDPGLQETQYF.